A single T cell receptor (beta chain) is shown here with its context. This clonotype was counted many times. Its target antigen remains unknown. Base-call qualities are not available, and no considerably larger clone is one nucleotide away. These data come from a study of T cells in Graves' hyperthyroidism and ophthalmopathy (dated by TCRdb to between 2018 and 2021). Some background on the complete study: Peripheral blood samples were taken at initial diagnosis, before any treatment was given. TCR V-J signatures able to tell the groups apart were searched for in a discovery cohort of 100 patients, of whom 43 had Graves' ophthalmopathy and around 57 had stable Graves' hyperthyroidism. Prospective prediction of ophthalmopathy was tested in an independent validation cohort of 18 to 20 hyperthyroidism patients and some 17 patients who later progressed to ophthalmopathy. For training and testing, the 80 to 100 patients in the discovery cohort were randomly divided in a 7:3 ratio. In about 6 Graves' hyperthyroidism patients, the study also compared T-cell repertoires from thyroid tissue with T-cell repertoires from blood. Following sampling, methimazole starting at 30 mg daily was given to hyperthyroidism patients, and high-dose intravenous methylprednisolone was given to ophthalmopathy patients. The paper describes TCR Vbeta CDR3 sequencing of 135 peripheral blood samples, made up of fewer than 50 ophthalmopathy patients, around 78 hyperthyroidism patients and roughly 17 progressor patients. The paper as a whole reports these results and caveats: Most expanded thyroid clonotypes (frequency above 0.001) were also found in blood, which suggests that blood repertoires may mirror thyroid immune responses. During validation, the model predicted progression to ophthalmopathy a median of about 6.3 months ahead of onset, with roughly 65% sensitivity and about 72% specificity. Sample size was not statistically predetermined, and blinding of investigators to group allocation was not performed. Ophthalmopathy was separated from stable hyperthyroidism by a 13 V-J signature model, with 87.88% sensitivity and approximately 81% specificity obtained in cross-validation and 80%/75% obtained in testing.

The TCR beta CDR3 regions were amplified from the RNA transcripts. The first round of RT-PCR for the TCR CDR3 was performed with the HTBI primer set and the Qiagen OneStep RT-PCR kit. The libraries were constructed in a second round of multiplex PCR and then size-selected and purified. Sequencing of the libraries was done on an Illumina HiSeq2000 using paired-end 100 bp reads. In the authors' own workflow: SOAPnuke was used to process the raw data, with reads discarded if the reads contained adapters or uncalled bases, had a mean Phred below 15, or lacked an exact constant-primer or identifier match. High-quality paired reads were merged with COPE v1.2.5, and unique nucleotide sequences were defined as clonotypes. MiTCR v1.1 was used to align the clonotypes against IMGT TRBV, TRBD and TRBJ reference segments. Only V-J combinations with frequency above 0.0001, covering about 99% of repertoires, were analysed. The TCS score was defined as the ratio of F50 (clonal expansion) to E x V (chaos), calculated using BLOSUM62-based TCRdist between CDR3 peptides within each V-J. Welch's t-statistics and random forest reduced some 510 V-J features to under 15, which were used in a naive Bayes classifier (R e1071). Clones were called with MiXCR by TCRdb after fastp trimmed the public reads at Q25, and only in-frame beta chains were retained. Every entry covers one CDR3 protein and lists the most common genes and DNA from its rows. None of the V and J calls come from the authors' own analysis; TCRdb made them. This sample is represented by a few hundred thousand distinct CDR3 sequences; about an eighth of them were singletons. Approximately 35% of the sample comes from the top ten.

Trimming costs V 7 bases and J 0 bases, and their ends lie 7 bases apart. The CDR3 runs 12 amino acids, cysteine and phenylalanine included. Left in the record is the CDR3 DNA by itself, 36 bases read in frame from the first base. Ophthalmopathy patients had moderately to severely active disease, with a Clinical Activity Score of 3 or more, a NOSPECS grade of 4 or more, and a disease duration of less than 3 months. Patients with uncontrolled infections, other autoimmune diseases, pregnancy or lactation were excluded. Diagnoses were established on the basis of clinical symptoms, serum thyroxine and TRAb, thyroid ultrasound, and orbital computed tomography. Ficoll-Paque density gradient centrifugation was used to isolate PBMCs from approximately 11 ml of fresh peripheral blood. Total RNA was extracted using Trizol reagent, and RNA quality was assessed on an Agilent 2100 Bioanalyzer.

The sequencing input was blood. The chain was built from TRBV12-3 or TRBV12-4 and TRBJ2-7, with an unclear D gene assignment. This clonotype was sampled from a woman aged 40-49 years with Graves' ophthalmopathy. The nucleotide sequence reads TGTGCCAGCATGCGCCACTCCTACGAGCAGTACTTC. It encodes CASMRHSYEQYF.